This T cell receptor (beta chain) was observed in a study of vaccination and CD4 T cells after COVID-19. Sequencing of DNA taken from cultured CD4+ T cells relied on the Oncomine TCR Beta short-read assay. TCRdb itself ran the PCR reads through MiXCR, one entry per CDR3 protein. The table records under 25,000 distinct CDR3 sequences, around 42% of them present only once. Specified treatment: roughly 10-day PBMC culture with coronavirus spike peptide pools or control peptides (ViraFEST assay). On this clonotype itself: The antigen is unknown.

This CDR3 is built from 15 residues. Germline lookup yields CDR1 MNHEY and CDR2 SVGEGT. V lost 4 bases, J lost 5 bases, and 18 bases lay in between. The chain carries TRBV6-2 or TRBV6-3 and TRBJ2-7; D gene uncertain. The sequence came from a human donor who had recovered from COVID-19. The sequenced material came from CD4+ T cells from blood, cultured in vitro. The CDR3 protein is CASSSDTIIGNEQYF. The CDR3, as DNA: TGTGCCAGCAGTTCAGATACTATCATCGGTAACGAGCAGTACTTC.